Shown below are 14 T cell receptor beta chains from a single sample sequenced in a study of blood T cell repertoires in COVID-19. The table came from immunoSEQ multiplex PCR; TCRdb's copy has only in-frame clones and leaves some out. In the table there are some 230,000 clones, roughly four fifths of which are singletons. The specimen sequenced was peripheral blood. The receptors were gathered from a woman in her sixties or seventies with acute or convalescent COVID-19.

The J gene is TRBJ1-2, the V gene TRBV7-9; 8 nucleotides line up with TRBD1. The CDR3 is 17 amino acids. The junction had 14 bases not matched to a gene; V was cut back by 1 base and J by 7 bases. Per the germline V gene, CDR1 is SEHNR and CDR2 is FQNEAQ (reference sequence). CDR3 sequence: CASSLGRTGNPDSGYTF. CDR3 bases: TGTGCCAGCAGCTTAGGCCGGACAGGGAACCCCGACAGTGGCTACACCTTC.

The V call is TRBV4-1, the J call TRBJ1-2; D perhaps matches TRBD1 (6 bases). The CDR3 contains 19 residues. V lost 2 bases and J lost 2, with 24 bases in between. Germline V CDR1 and CDR2: MGHRA, YSYEKL. The chain's CDR3 is CASSQSRPQGHAGNYGYTF. Written as DNA, the CDR3 is TGCGCCAGCAGCCAATCGCGCCCGCAGGGGCATGCCGGGAACTATGGCTACACCTTC.

V and J are TRBV19 and TRBJ2-7; D might be TRBD2 (7 bases). Trimming removed 5 bases at V and 4 bases at J, with 15 bases between. The CDR3 has 14 amino acids. The V gene's germline CDR1 is LNHDA and CDR2 SQIVND (reference sequence). CDR3 bases: TGTGCCAGTAGTCCGGGGGGCCGGATTTACGAGCAGTACTTC. This translates into CASSPGGRIYEQYF.

This clone was seen a handful of times. This chain links TRBV30 with TRBJ1-6; 9 nucleotides match TRBD1. Per germline, CDR1 GTSNPN and CDR2 SVGIG (reference sequence). The V segment lost 2 bases and the J segment 2 bases; nucleotides outside the gene matches: 1. This CDR3 comprises 15 residues. The CDR3 DNA is TGTGCCTGGAGTTACAGGGGGCCCTATAATTCACCCCTCCACTTT. It specifies CAWSYRGPYNSPLHF.

The chain uses TRBV11-1 and TRBJ2-1; 9 bases agree with TRBD1. V shed 5 bases, J shed 8 bases, and the junction held 10 bases outside the gene matches. Germline lookup yields CDR1 SGHAT and CDR2 FQDESV (reference sequence). The CDR3 runs to 15 residues. The CDR3 here is CASSLRTGAGDEQFF. Written as DNA, the CDR3 is TGTGCCAGCAGCCTCCGGACAGGGGCCGGGGATGAGCAGTTCTTC.

This clone was picked up one time. The V gene is TRBV25-1, the J gene TRBJ1-2; the D is unclear. Germline loops: CDR1 MGHDK, CDR2 SYGVNS. The CDR3 length is 14 residues. V was trimmed by 1 base and J by 4 bases, leaving 10 bases between them. CDR3 residues: CASSESGGIYGYTF. For the CDR3, the DNA is TGTGCCAGCAGTGAATCCGGCGGAATCTATGGCTACACCTTC.

The chain employs TRBV7-9 and TRBJ1-4, with 7 positions matching TRBD1. From germline, CDR1 is SEHNR and CDR2 FQNEAQ (reference sequence). Losses at the gene ends were 9 bases for V and 3 bases for J; bases not matched to a gene: 4. The CDR3 covers 13 residues. Here the CDR3 DNA reads TGTGCCAGTAGAACAGGGGCTAATGAAAAACTGTTTTTT. This codes for CASRTGANEKLFF.

This sequence joins TRBV6-6 and TRBJ1-1; TRBD1 aligns across 8 bases. Germline trimming cut 7 bases from V and 5 bases from J; bases unmatched to any gene: 6. The CDR3 spans 13 residues. The germline CDR1 and CDR2 sequences are MNHNY and SVGAGI (reference sequence). The CDR3 region has the DNA TGTGCCAGCATCTCTCAGGGGGCGACTGAAGCTTTCTTT. Its protein is CASISQGATEAFF.

This clone has more than one count but fewer than ten. The CDR3: CASSPFLMDRGHTEAFF. The CDR3 DNA follows: TGTGCCAGCAGCCCCTTTCTTATGGACAGGGGGCACACTGAAGCTTTCTTT. The gene calls are TRBV7-8 and TRBJ1-1, with 11 nucleotides matching TRBD1. The CDR3 has 17 amino acids. After removal of 5 bases from V and 3 bases from J, the junction contained 11 bases not matched to a gene. The V gene's germline CDR1 is SGHVS and CDR2 FQNEAQ.

The gene calls are TRBV6-2 or TRBV6-3 and TRBJ1-2, with 7 bases lining up with TRBD1. This CDR3 comprises 15 residues. After removal of 6 bases from V and 3 bases from J, the junction contained 10 bases not matched to a gene. CDR1 is MNHEY and CDR2 is SVGEGT in the germline V gene. The CDR3: CASSRSGGSHYGYTF. CDR3 bases: TGTGCCAGCAGCCGTTCAGGGGGTTCTCACTATGGCTACACCTTC.

This sequence joins TRBV7-9 and TRBJ1-1, with D unresolved. V lost 2 bases to trimming and J lost 1 base, with 5 bases between them. The germline V gene encodes CDR1 SEHNR and CDR2 FQNEAQ (reference sequence). This CDR3 is built from 13 residues. CDR3 in DNA: TGTGCCAGCAGCTTAATAGAGAACACTGAAGCTTTCTTT. Translation gives CASSLIENTEAFF.

The rearrangement links TRBV4-1 to TRBJ2-5; 10 bases align to TRBD2. The germline V gene has CDR1 MGHRA and CDR2 YSYEKL. V trimming: 3 bases; J trimming: 2 bases; junction bases outside the gene matches: 6. CDR3 size: 16 residues. CDR3 sequence: CASSQVAGGRQETQYF. The CDR3 nucleotides read TGCGCCAGCAGCCAGGTAGCGGGGGGCCGGCAAGAGACCCAGTACTTC.

V gene TRBV7-2 combines with J gene TRBJ2-3; TRBD1 matches at 8 bases. This CDR3 comprises 16 residues. The J segment lost 0 bases and the V segment lost 1 base, leaving 3 bases of the junction unmatched. Germline-derived CDR1 and CDR2 are SGHTA and FQGNSA. The CDR3 coding sequence is TGTGCCAGCAGCTTAGTGGGGACAGGTAGCACAGATACGCAGTATTTT. Its protein is CASSLVGTGSTDTQYF.

In this sample, this clone turned up a few times. The V gene is TRBV2, the J gene TRBJ1-1, with no clear D. CDR1 and CDR2 (germline): SNHLY, FYNNEI. Trimming cost V 9 bases and J 7 bases, with 12 bases left between them. CDR3 length: 11 residues. CDR3 sequence: CASVVGGEAFF. Written as DNA, the CDR3 is TGTGCCAGTGTAGTCGGCGGTGAAGCTTTCTTT. The whole variable domain, filled in from reference TRBV2 and TRBJ1-1, reads EPEVTQTPSHQVTQMGQEVILRCVPISNHLYFYWYRQILGQKVEFLVSFYNNEISEKSEIFDDQFSVERPDGSNFTLKIRSTKLEDSAMYFCASVVGGEAFFGQGTRLTVV.